These T cell receptor beta chains were read from a single sample in a study of OX40 agonist ivuxolimab in advanced cancers. Only in-frame clones appear in the TCRdb table, and some are missing; sequencing was by immunoSEQ multiplex PCR. The repertoire consists of under 90,000 clones, with around 85% occurring once and the leading ten covering roughly 2.2%. The source material was CD4+ or CD8+ T cells sorted from blood, sampled in a trial of the OX40 agonist ivuxolimab. These receptors originate from an adult with an advanced solid tumor such as melanoma, head and neck, liver or kidney cancer. The CDR3 runs from the conserved cysteine through the conserved F or W. Fields, in order: V gene, J gene, D gene, CDR3 protein, CDR3 DNA. The D gene is left open where the match is weak.

TRBV19	TRBJ1-4	-	CASSIKRSPYEKLFF	TGTGCCAGTAGTATAAAAAGGAGCCCTTATGAAAAACTGTTTTTT
TRBV10-1	TRBJ2-1	TRBD1	CASSDPTRGQPGRYNEQFF	TGCGCCAGCAGTGACCCTACCAGGGGACAGCCGGGGAGATACAATGAGCAGTTCTTC
TRBV4-2	TRBJ2-7	-	CASSPQGGAYEQYF	TGTGCCAGCAGCCCCCAAGGGGGGGCCTACGAGCAGTACTTC
TRBV28	TRBJ2-7	-	CASSQTSREQYF	TGTGCCAGCAGCCAGACTAGTCGCGAGCAGTACTTC
TRBV19	TRBJ2-1	-	CASRFSGGNEQFF	TGTGCCAGTAGATTCTCAGGAGGTAATGAGCAGTTCTTC
TRBV2	TRBJ2-7	-	CATRAPTYEQYF	TGTGCCACCCGGGCCCCAACCTACGAGCAGTACTTC
TRBV5-1	TRBJ2-1	-	CASSFRNRGLGRNEQFF	TGCGCCAGCAGCTTCAGAAACCGGGGGCTCGGGAGGAATGAGCAGTTCTTC
TRBV30	TRBJ2-6	-	CASMLSGANVLTF	TGTGCCTCGATGCTCTCTGGGGCCAACGTCCTGACTTTC
TRBV7-2	TRBJ2-2	-	CASRQWLANTGELFF	TGTGCCAGCAGACAGTGGCTCGCGAACACCGGGGAGCTGTTTTTT
TRBV25-1	TRBJ2-5	-	CASSEYGPGETQYF	TGTGCCAGCAGTGAATATGGGCCTGGGGAGACCCAGTACTTC
TRBV7-2	TRBJ2-7	-	CASSPPGLGPNSYEQYF	TGTGCCAGCAGCCCCCCTGGGTTAGGGCCTAACTCCTACGAGCAGTACTTC
TRBV25-1	TRBJ1-3	TRBD1	CASRENTDRGRHLSIYF	TGTGCCAGCAGGGAAAACACGGACAGGGGCCGACATCTTTCCATATATTTT
TRBV6-5	TRBJ1-2	TRBD1	CASSQGQVSYTF	TGTGCCAGCAGTCAGGGACAGGTTAGCTACACCTTC
TRBV28	TRBJ1-1	TRBD1	CASSFGGTGGTEAFF	TGTGCCAGCAGTTTCGGTGGGACAGGGGGGACTGAAGCTTTCTTT